Reported below is one T cell receptor beta chain. Its target is not known. The V segment lost 4 bases and the J segment 4 bases; nucleotides outside the gene matches: 3. CDR3 size: 14 residues. Per the germline V gene, CDR1 is SGHAT and CDR2 is FQNNGV. Here immunoSEQ multiplex PCR was the method, and the copy in TCRdb shows in-frame clones only, minus some. The table includes 120,000 or so clones, about 91% detected once. Separate from the approximately 670-subject first cohort, the roughly 120-subject validation cohort was the one that the donors belonged to. These data come from a study of cytomegalovirus exposure and HLA in healthy donors. Study-wide points: First-cohort TCR clusters were later found to tend to co-occur in the roughly 120 validation repertoires. The authors enumerated some 170 TCR beta chains as linked to cytomegalovirus. It was reportedly the case that the classifier diagnosed cytomegalovirus status with high specificity and sensitivity.

Sequenced input: PBMCs. The V gene is TRBV11-2, the J gene TRBJ2-7; 11 bases are a match to TRBD1. This clonotype was sampled from a man aged 18 to 30 in good health and CMV-seronegative. CDR3 protein: CASSSGTGGYEQYF. The CDR3 DNA reads TGTGCCAGCAGCTCCGGGACAGGGGGATACGAGCAGTACTTC.